Below are 29 T cell receptor beta chains sequenced from a single sample in a study of cytomegalovirus exposure and HLA in healthy donors. Primers: 60 Vbeta forward and 13 Jbeta reverse. Data came from immunoSEQ multiplex PCR; TCRdb stores just in-frame clones and leaves some out. The sample has about 110,000 clones, about 90% seen once; the top ten hold 1.5% to 2%. Sequencing was done on a sample of PBMCs. All receptors derive from a man aged 40-49 years in good health and CMV-seronegative.

This clone was seen only a few times. V gene TRBV7-8 combines with J gene TRBJ1-4; 8 bases are shared with TRBD1. The V and J ends lost 4 bases and 6 bases, in that order; junction bases with no gene match: 7. Germline CDR1 SGHVS, CDR2 FQNEAQ. The CDR3 runs 15 residues. The CDR3 bases are TGTGCCAGCAGCTCTCTGGAGACAGGGGATGAAAAACTGTTTTTT. This sequence encodes CASSSLETGDEKLFF.

The chain is built from TRBV11-1 and TRBJ2-1; 7 bases are a match to TRBD2. J lost 3 bases, V lost 7 bases, and 9 bases had no gene match. The CDR3 runs to 15 residues. Germline loops: CDR1 SGHAT, CDR2 FQDESV (reference sequence). The CDR3 DNA reads TGTGCCAGCAACCCCGGGCGGGGGATCTACAATGAGCAGTTCTTC. It encodes CASNPGRGIYNEQFF.

This clone was counted between two and nine times. This chain joins TRBV29-1 and TRBJ2-3, with 12 bases lining up with TRBD2. Germline values: CDR1 SQVTM, CDR2 ANQGSEA. With V trimmed by 1 base and J by 5 bases, 7 bases remained unmatched. The CDR3 has 16 amino acids. The CDR3 region is CSVEGWASGGVDTQYF. As DNA, the CDR3 is TGCAGCGTTGAAGGATGGGCTAGCGGGGGGGTAGATACGCAGTATTTT.

This rearrangement joins TRBV7-6 to TRBJ1-3; maybe TRBD1 (5 bases). The CDR3 loop spans 14 amino acids. V dropped 2 bases and J dropped 4 bases, with 9 bases sitting between them. Germline V gene data show CDR1 as SGHVS and CDR2 as FNYEAQ. CDR3 nucleotides: TGTGCCAGCAGCTTATCTGCAGGGGGAAACACCATATATTTT. Amino acids: CASSLSAGGNTIYF.

The CDR3 spells CASRGRLDEQFF. The CDR3 coding sequence is TGTGCCAGCAGGGGCAGGCTTGATGAGCAGTTCTTC. The J gene is TRBJ2-1, the V gene TRBV6-1; D not certain. Germline V gene sequence: CDR1 MNHNS, CDR2 SASEGT. Trimming removed 6 bases at V and 8 bases at J, with 11 bases between. This CDR3 is built from 12 residues.

The J gene is TRBJ2-3, the V gene TRBV5-1, with 14 bases matching TRBD2. The CDR3 runs to 18 residues. CDR1 SGHRS and CDR2 YFSETQ come from the germline V gene. V gave up 3 bases and J gave up 0 bases; unmatched junction bases: 6. Here the CDR3 reads CASSSGLAGGHSTDTQYF. The CDR3 DNA reads as TGCGCCAGCAGCTCAGGACTAGCGGGGGGCCATAGCACAGATACGCAGTATTTT.

In its sample, this clone was seen once. This rearrangement joins TRBV28 to TRBJ2-7; D uncertain. CDR1 MDHEN and CDR2 SYDVKM come from the germline V gene. Trimming stripped 10 bases from V and 2 bases from J, with 12 bases between. This CDR3 is 12 amino acids long. In DNA form, the CDR3 reads TGTGCCACAGTAACAGAGACCTACGAGCAGTACTTC. Protein sequence: CATVTETYEQYF. The full variable domain, in which reference TRBV28 and TRBJ2-7 provide the parts outside the CDR3, is DVKVTQSSRYLVKRTGEKVFLECVQDMDHENMFWYRQDPGLGLRLIYFSYDVKMKEKGDIPEGYSVSREKKERFSLILESASTNQTSMYLCATVTETYEQYFGPGTRLTVT.

CDR3 DNA sequence: TGTGCCATCAGTGAGTCGGGTTTCGGCGGGACAGGGAACACCGGGGAGCTGTTTTTT. It encodes CAISESGFGGTGNTGELFF. The V gene is TRBV10-3, the J gene TRBJ2-2, with 8 bases identical to TRBD1. Germline loops: CDR1 ENHRY, CDR2 SYGVKD. The CDR3 extends over 19 amino acids. The V segment lost 0 bases and the J segment 1 base; nucleotides outside the gene matches: 10.

This clone was observed once. The gene calls are TRBV2 and TRBJ1-2; no definite D call. This CDR3 has 12 residues. Germline lookup yields CDR1 SNHLY and CDR2 FYNNEI. V was trimmed by 8 bases and J by 1 base, leaving 8 bases between them. CDR3 sequence (DNA): TGTGCCAGCGGAGGTGATAACTATGGCTACACCTTC. This codes for CASGGDNYGYTF.

This sequence joins TRBV6-5 and TRBJ1-5, with D possibly being TRBD1 (6 bases). The CDR3 covers 14 residues. V dropped 6 bases and J dropped 1 base, with 10 bases sitting between them. Germline V gene sequence: CDR1 MNHEY, CDR2 SVGAGI. The CDR3 coding sequence is TGTGCCAGCAGGAGGGACAACAGCAATCAGCCCCAGCATTTT. It codes for CASRRDNSNQPQHF.

This chain links TRBV28 with TRBJ1-2, with a weak D call TRBD1 (6 bases). The ends were cut back, 4 bases at V and 10 bases at J, with 19 bases in the middle. The CDR3 extends over 14 amino acids. CDR1 and CDR2 from the germline V gene are MDHEN and SYDVKM. The chain's CDR3 is CASSSARDTSYYTF. The CDR3 DNA reads TGTGCCAGCAGTTCGGCCCGGGACACTAGTTACTACACCTTC.

The chain links TRBV30 to TRBJ1-4; D might be TRBD1 (5 bases). CDR3 length: 14 residues. Trimming left V 3 bases short and J 5 bases short, with 13 bases between. Germline lookup yields CDR1 GTSNPN and CDR2 SVGIG (reference sequence). CDR3 DNA: TGTGCCTGGAGGGCCTCGGGGGGGAATGAAAAACTGTTTTTT. As protein: CAWRASGGNEKLFF.

This clone was observed a handful of times. The V and J genes are TRBV4-1 and TRBJ2-7; 9 bases match TRBD1. The V gene end was trimmed by 2 bases and the J gene end by 3 bases; junction bases not matched to a gene: 5. The CDR3 is 15 amino acids. Germline values: CDR1 MGHRA, CDR2 YSYEKL. The CDR3 spells CASSQTGTGNYEQYF. The CDR3 region has the DNA TGCGCCAGCAGCCAAACCGGGACAGGGAACTACGAGCAGTACTTC.

A few counts support this clone. The chain is built from TRBV28 and TRBJ2-1, with 8 bases identical to TRBD2. Germline V lookup: CDR1 MDHEN, CDR2 SYDVKM. Unmatched junction bases numbered 9, after V lost 4 bases and J lost 7 bases. The CDR3 consists of 15 residues. CDR3 sequence: CASSSLAGGLNEQFF. In DNA form, the CDR3 reads TGTGCCAGCAGTTCTTTGGCGGGGGGCTTGAATGAGCAGTTCTTC.

This clone was counted a few times. The rearrangement uses TRBV7-9 and TRBJ1-6, with TRBD1 identical over 8 bases. The CDR3 totals 15 residues. Germline V gives CDR1 SEHNR, CDR2 FQNEAQ (reference sequence). V gave up 5 bases and J gave up 10 bases; unmatched junction bases: 10. The CDR3 DNA follows: TGTGCCAGCAGCCCAGGGGGCTTAATTATCTCACCCCTCCACTTT. As protein: CASSPGGLIISPLHF. Looking up the rest from reference TRBV7-9 and TRBJ1-6 gives the full variable domain: DTGVSQNPRHKITKRGQNVTFRCDPISEHNRLYWYRQTLGQGPEFLTYFQNEAQLEKSRLLSDRFSAERPKGSFSTLEIQRTEQGDSAMYLCASSPGGLIISPLHFGNGTRLTVT.

The J gene is TRBJ2-5, the V gene TRBV6-1, with 7 bases fitting TRBD2. CDR1 MNHNS and CDR2 SASEGT come from the germline V gene. After removal of 6 bases from V and 2 bases from J, the junction contained 6 bases not matched to a gene. The CDR3 has 14 residues. This chain's CDR3 is CASSPSGAQETQYF. DNA for the CDR3: TGTGCCAGCAGCCCCAGCGGGGCACAAGAGACCCAGTACTTC.

In its sample, this clone was seen a few times. The chain carries TRBV28 and TRBJ1-3; tentatively, D is TRBD1 (5 bases). This CDR3 comprises 15 residues. V was shortened by 2 bases and J by 4 bases, with 12 bases between the two germline ends. Germline CDR1 and CDR2: MDHEN and SYDVKM. Written as DNA, the CDR3 is TGTGCCAGCAGTTTAGCAGGGAAAATGGGAAACACCATATATTTT. This sequence encodes CASSLAGKMGNTIYF.

This chain connects TRBV5-4 to TRBJ1-1; D ambiguous. Germline CDR1 and CDR2: SGHNT and YYREEE (reference sequence). The CDR3 spans 14 residues. Trimming removed 0 bases from V and 4 bases from J, with 10 bases in between. CDR3 protein: CASSLGGGGTEAFF. CDR3 DNA sequence: TGTGCCAGCAGCTTGGGAGGAGGCGGCACTGAAGCTTTCTTT. Using reference TRBV5-4 and TRBJ1-1 for the parts outside the CDR3, the full variable domain is ETGVTQSPTHLIKTRGQQVTLRCSSQSGHNTVSWYQQALGQGPQFIFQYYREEENGRGNFPPRFSGLQFPNYSSELNVNALELDDSALYLCASSLGGGGTEAFFGQGTRLTVV.

The chain combines TRBV2 with TRBJ2-5; 8 bases are shared with TRBD1. V shed 9 bases, J shed 5 bases, and the junction held 14 bases outside the gene matches. The CDR3 consists of 15 residues. Germline V CDR1 and CDR2: SNHLY, FYNNEI. The CDR3 DNA sequence: TGTGCCAGTAGTCAGACAGGGGCGGACTTGGAGACCCAGTACTTC. Protein product: CASSQTGADLETQYF.

The chain links TRBV11-2 to TRBJ2-5; unclear D gene. V was trimmed by 5 bases and J by 9 bases, leaving 19 bases between them. This CDR3 has 14 residues. CDR1 and CDR2 (germline): SGHAT, FQNNGV. The CDR3 loop reads CASSPLPSVSAQYF. The DNA for the CDR3 is TGTGCCAGCAGCCCCCTCCCGTCGGTCTCGGCCCAGTACTTC.

On this clone: A read error may account for a junction end that differs from germline. This CDR3 is CASSEGQGSNQPQHF. The CDR3, as DNA: TGTGCCAGCAGCGAAGGACAGGGCTCTAATCAGCCCCAGCATTTT. The V and J genes are TRBV6-1 and TRBJ1-5; the match to TRBD1 covers 8 bases. This CDR3 is 15 amino acids long. The germline gives CDR1 MNHNS, CDR2 SASEGT.

This clone came up a few times. The chain carries TRBV21-1 and TRBJ1-1; TRBD1 reflects the table's D call only, with no check against the DNA. TRBV21-1 is a listed pseudogene. This CDR3 is 14 amino acids long. In DNA, the CDR3 is TGTGCCAGCAGCCTTGGGACAGGGGTCACTGAAGCTTTCTTT. It encodes CASSLGTGVTEAFF.

This clone was observed a handful of times. The chain has TRBV2 and TRBJ2-7; D is unclear. V lost 5 bases and J lost 4, with 15 bases in between. The CDR3 runs 14 residues. Germline values: CDR1 SNHLY, CDR2 FYNNEI. CDR3 in amino acids: CASSPDRLGYEQYF. CDR3 nucleotide sequence: TGTGCCAGCAGTCCAGATCGCCTCGGGTACGAGCAGTACTTC.

The gene calls are TRBV15 and TRBJ2-3; 11 bases map to TRBD2. J lost 3 bases, V lost 3 bases, and 11 bases had no gene match. Germline values: CDR1 LNHNV, CDR2 YYDKDF (reference sequence). The CDR3 is 18 residues long. Here the CDR3 DNA reads TGTGCCACCAGCAGGGCCCCGTTAGCGGGGGGGCGAACAGATACGCAGTATTTT. This translates into CATSRAPLAGGRTDTQYF.

The chain combines TRBV19 with TRBJ1-3; no firm D call. The CDR3 totals 12 residues. V gave up 7 bases and J gave up 3 bases, with 7 bases separating them. CDR1 and CDR2 (germline): LNHDA, SQIVND (reference sequence). This chain's CDR3 is CASITDGNTIYF. The CDR3 bases are TGTGCCAGTATCACAGATGGAAACACCATATATTTT.

The chain joins TRBV28 to TRBJ1-4; TRBD1 might be the D (5 bases). The V gene's germline CDR1 is MDHEN and CDR2 SYDVKM. V gave up 3 bases and J gave up 6 bases, with 11 bases separating them. The CDR3 totals 14 residues. The CDR3 here is CASSFRGFDEKLFF. The DNA for the CDR3 is TGTGCCAGCAGTTTCCGGGGGTTTGATGAAAAACTGTTTTTT.

This clone was detected once. DNA for the CDR3: TGCGCCAGCAGCTTAACCTTCAGGGGGTCAACAGACGAGCAGTACTTC. Its protein product is CASSLTFRGSTDEQYF. This chain links TRBV5-1 with TRBJ2-7; TRBD1 matches 7 bases. Per germline, CDR1 SGHRS and CDR2 YFSETQ. The CDR3 has 16 residues. V gave up 2 bases and J gave up 5 bases; unmatched junction bases: 13.

This rearrangement joins TRBV30 to TRBJ2-7, with D perhaps TRBD2 (6 bases). The CDR3 totals 13 residues. Trimming removed 4 bases at V and 4 bases at J, with 14 bases between. Germline CDR1 is GTSNPN and CDR2 is SVGIG (reference sequence). The CDR3 spells CAWTSEGIYEQYF. CDR3 DNA: TGTGCCTGGACCTCGGAGGGGATATACGAGCAGTACTTC.

The genes are TRBV5-1 and TRBJ2-7, with TRBD2 matching over 8 bases. The CDR3 length is 16 residues. Germline CDR1 SGHRS, CDR2 YFSETQ. The V segment lost 4 bases and the J segment 2 bases; nucleotides outside the gene matches: 11. CDR3 nucleotide sequence: TGCGCCAGCAGCACCGGGGGGGTCGGCTCCACCTACGAGCAGTACTTC. It codes for CASSTGGVGSTYEQYF.